The clone carrying this T cell receptor beta chain showed up many times. The antigen is unknown. This entry is derived from a study of T-cell reconstitution after alpha-beta-depleted transplantation in children. Study-level findings and limits: Surviving recipient cells, namely T cells and thymic progenitors, were the source of high day-60 TCRbeta diversity in some patients. It was newly produced T cells that mostly accounted for T-cell counts and diversity one year after transplant.

Preparing the TCRbeta library involved the use of unique molecular identifiers. In TCRdb, the PCR reads were re-called with MiXCR into one record per CDR3 protein. The sample contains about 830,000 distinct CDR3 sequences, 15% to 20% of which appear only once. The sequence was collected from a male patient between 10 and 17 years old who had a stem cell transplant for acute lymphoblastic leukemia, so the T cells may come from the graft donor. The sequenced sample was PBMCs, mostly from graft donor cells, obtained 360 days after TCRalphabeta/CD19-depleted stem cell transplant.

CDR3 coding DNA: TGTGCCAGCAGTTCCTACCGGGACAGGGTATCGGAGACCCAGTACTTC. It is translated as CASSSYRDRVSETQYF. The chain couples TRBV5-5 to TRBJ2-5; 9 bases align to TRBD1. The CDR3 has 16 residues. Germline CDR1 SGHKS, CDR2 YYEKEE (reference sequence). The V segment lost 5 bases and the J segment 5 bases; nucleotides outside the gene matches: 13. Combining the CDR3 with reference TRBV5-5 and TRBJ2-5 gives the whole variable domain DAGVTQSPTHLIKTRGQQVTLRCSPISGHKSVSWYQQVLGQGPQFIFQYYEKEERGRGNFPDRFSARQFPNYSSELNVNALLLGDSALYLCASSSYRDRVSETQYFGPGTRLLVL.